A single sample is the source of the 9 T cell receptor beta chains below, sequenced in a study of OX40 agonist ivuxolimab in advanced cancers. To prepare the library, the immunoSEQ multiplex PCR assay was applied. The immuneACCESS repertoire file appears here via TCRdb, limited to in-frame rearrangements. These files lack a portion of the clones; in checked studies, under half of the deficit traces to unresolved V genes, and the cause of the others is not known. Counted in this sample were more than 15,000 clones; 84% of them appeared once. The ten biggest clones cover 30% of the sample. The source was CD4+ or CD8+ T cells sorted from blood, collected in a trial of the OX40 agonist ivuxolimab. Receptors originate from an adult with an advanced solid tumor such as melanoma, head and neck, liver or kidney cancer.

The V gene is TRBV5-1, the J gene TRBJ2-3; D uncertain. Trimming left V 1 base short and J 2 bases short, with 8 bases between. The CDR3 loop spans 14 amino acids. The germline CDR1 and CDR2 sequences are SGHRS and YFSETQ. CDR3 residues: CASSLSPVTDTQYF. As DNA, the CDR3 is TGCGCCAGCAGCTTGTCTCCCGTCACAGATACGCAGTATTTT.

The CDR3 sequence is CSVEDSGYQYEQYF. In DNA, the CDR3 is TGCAGCGTTGAGGACTCGGGCTATCAATACGAGCAGTACTTC. V usage is TRBV29-1 and J usage is TRBJ2-7; TRBD2 might be the D (5 bases). The V and J ends lost 3 bases and 4 bases respectively, with 16 bases between them. From germline, CDR1 is SQVTM and CDR2 ANQGSEA. This CDR3 is built from 14 residues.

The chain links TRBV5-1 to TRBJ2-2, with 8 positions matching TRBD2. Trimming took 2 bases from V and 7 from J; bases not matched to a gene: 10. The CDR3 consists of 16 residues. CDR1 is SGHRS, CDR2 YFSETQ, per germline. Here the CDR3 DNA reads TGCGCCAGCAGCTTCTCGGGGGGGCGAAATAGCGGGGAGCTGTTTTTT. Its protein product is CASSFSGGRNSGELFF.

The chain has TRBV9 and TRBJ2-3; D not certain. The CDR3 contains 12 residues. Trimming removed 0 bases at V and 6 bases at J, with 5 bases between. The germline gives CDR1 SGDLS, CDR2 YYNGEE. CDR3 sequence (DNA): TGTGCCAGCAGCGTAGCCGGGGATACGCAGTATTTT. Protein product: CASSVAGDTQYF.

This chain joins TRBV12-5 and TRBJ1-5; no clear D gene. The germline CDR1 and CDR2 sequences are LGHNT and FRNRAP. Trimming left V 5 bases short and J 7 bases short, with 18 bases between. CDR3 size: 15 residues. The CDR3: CASGAAGRKEQPQHF. The CDR3 nucleotides read TGTGCTAGTGGTGCCGCGGGCAGGAAAGAACAGCCCCAGCATTTT. The entire variable domain, with the rest obtained from reference TRBV12-5 and TRBJ1-5, is as follows: DARVTQTPRHKVTEMGQEVTMRCQPILGHNTVFWYRQTMMQGLELLAYFRNRAPLDDSGMPKDRFSAEMPDATLATLKIQPSEPRDSAVYFCASGAAGRKEQPQHFGDGTRLSIL.

This clone was found a few times. The J gene is TRBJ2-1, the V gene TRBV7-9, with 12 bases aligning to TRBD2. From germline, CDR1 is SEHNR and CDR2 FQNEAQ (reference sequence). The CDR3 runs 17 residues. The J segment lost 5 bases and the V segment lost 5 bases, leaving 10 bases of the junction unmatched. CDR3 protein: CASSPTSGLAGHNEQFF. In DNA, the CDR3 is TGTGCCAGCAGCCCGACCAGTGGACTAGCGGGGCACAATGAGCAGTTCTTC.

V gene TRBV4-1 combines with J gene TRBJ1-3, with 9 bases that match TRBD1. CDR1 MGHRA and CDR2 YSYEKL come from the germline V gene. The CDR3 totals 18 residues. V lost 6 bases, J lost 0 bases, and 12 bases stayed unmatched. The CDR3, as DNA: TGCGCCAGCAGACAGGGAACAGGGGGCTCCCACTCTGGAAACACCATATATTTT. It encodes CASRQGTGGSHSGNTIYF.

This clone has more than one count but fewer than ten. V usage is TRBV18 and J usage is TRBJ1-1; D gene ambiguous. Trimming removed 4 bases at V and 0 bases at J, with 9 bases between. The germline gives CDR1 KGHSH, CDR2 LQKENI. CDR3 length: 14 residues. DNA of the CDR3: TGTGCCAGCTCACTCGCACCATTGAACACTGAAGCTTTCTTT. Protein product: CASSLAPLNTEAFF.

The chain links TRBV19 to TRBJ1-1; 11 bases are a match to TRBD1. J was trimmed by 1 base and V by 7 bases; bases with no gene match: 11. This CDR3 has 17 residues. Germline V CDR1 and CDR2: LNHDA, SQIVND (reference sequence). The CDR3 bases are TGTGCCAGTACCGATAGGACAGGGGGCAAGAAGAACACTGAAGCTTTCTTT. This translates into CASTDRTGGKKNTEAFF. The full variable domain, rest sourced from reference TRBV19 and TRBJ1-1, is DGGITQSPKYLFRKEGQNVTLSCEQNLNHDAMYWYRQDPGQGLRLIYYSQIVNDFQKGDIAEGYSVSREKKESFPLTVTSAQKNPTAFYLCASTDRTGGKKNTEAFFGQGTRLTVV.